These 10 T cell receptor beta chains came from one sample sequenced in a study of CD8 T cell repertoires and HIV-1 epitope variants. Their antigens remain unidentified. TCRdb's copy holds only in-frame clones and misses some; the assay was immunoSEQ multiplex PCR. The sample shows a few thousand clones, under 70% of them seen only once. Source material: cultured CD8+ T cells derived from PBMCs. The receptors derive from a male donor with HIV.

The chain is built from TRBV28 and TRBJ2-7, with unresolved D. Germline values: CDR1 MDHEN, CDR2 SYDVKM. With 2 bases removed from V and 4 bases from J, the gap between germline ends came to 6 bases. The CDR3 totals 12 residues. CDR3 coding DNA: TGTGCCAGCAGTTTACAGTTTTACGAGCAGTACTTC. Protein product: CASSLQFYEQYF.

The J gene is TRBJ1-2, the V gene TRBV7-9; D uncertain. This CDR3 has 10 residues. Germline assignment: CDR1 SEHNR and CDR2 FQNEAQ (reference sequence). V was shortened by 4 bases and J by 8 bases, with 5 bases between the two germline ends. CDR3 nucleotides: TGTGCCAGCAGCTCCTGGGGCTACACCTTC. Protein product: CASSSWGYTF. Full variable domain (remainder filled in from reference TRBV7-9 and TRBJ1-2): DTGVSQNPRHKITKRGQNVTFRCDPISEHNRLYWYRQTLGQGPEFLTYFQNEAQLEKSRLLSDRFSAERPKGSFSTLEIQRTEQGDSAMYLCASSSWGYTFGSGTRLTVV.

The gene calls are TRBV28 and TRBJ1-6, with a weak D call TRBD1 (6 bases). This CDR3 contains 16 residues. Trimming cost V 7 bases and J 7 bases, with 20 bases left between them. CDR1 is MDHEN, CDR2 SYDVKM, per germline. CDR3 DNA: TGTGCCAGCATATCAGGGGCCCGGGGGCGGAATTCACCCCTCCACTTT. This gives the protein CASISGARGRNSPLHF.

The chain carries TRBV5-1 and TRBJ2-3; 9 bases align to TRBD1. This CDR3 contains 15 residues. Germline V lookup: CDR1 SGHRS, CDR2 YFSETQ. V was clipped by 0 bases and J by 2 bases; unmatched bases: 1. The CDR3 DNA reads TGCGCCAGCAGCTTGGGGGACAGGGACACAGATACGCAGTATTTT. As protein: CASSLGDRDTDTQYF.

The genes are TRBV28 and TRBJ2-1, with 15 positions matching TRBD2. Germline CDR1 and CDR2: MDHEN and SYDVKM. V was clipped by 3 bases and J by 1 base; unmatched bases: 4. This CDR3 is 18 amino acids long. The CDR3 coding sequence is TGTGCCAGCAGTTTGGCTGGACTAGCGGGAGGGTCCTACAATGAGCAGTTCTTC. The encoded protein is CASSLAGLAGGSYNEQFF.

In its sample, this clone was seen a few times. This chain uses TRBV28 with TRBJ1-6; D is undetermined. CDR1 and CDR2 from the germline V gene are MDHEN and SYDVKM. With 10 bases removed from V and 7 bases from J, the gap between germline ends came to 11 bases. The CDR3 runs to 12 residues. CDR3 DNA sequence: TGTGCCACCCGCAGGTTGAATTCACCCCTCCACTTT. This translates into CATRRLNSPLHF.

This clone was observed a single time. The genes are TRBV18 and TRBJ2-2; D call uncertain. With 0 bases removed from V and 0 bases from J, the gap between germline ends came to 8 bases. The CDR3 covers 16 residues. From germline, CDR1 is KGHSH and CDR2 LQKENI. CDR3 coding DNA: TGTGCCAGCTCACCACCAGAGACGGCGAACACCGGGGAGCTGTTTTTT. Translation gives CASSPPETANTGELFF. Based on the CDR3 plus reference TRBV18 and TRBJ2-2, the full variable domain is NAGVMQNPRHLVRRRGQEARLRCSPMKGHSHVYWYRQLPEEGLKFMVYLQKENIIDESGMPKERFSAEFPKEGPSILRIQQVVRGDSAAYFCASSPPETANTGELFFGEGSRLTVL.

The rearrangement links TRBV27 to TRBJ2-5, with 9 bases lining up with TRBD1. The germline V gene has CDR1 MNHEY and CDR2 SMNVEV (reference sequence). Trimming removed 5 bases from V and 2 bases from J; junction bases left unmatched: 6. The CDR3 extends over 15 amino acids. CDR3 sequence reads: CASSVDRGSQETQYF. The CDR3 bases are TGTGCCAGCAGTGTTGACAGGGGGTCTCAAGAGACCCAGTACTTC.

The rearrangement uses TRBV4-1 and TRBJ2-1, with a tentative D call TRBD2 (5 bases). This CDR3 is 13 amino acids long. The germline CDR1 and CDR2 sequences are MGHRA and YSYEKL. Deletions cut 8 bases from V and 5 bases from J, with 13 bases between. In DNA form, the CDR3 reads TGCGCCAGCGGACTGGACCGGGACAATGAGCAGTTCTTC. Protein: CASGLDRDNEQFF.

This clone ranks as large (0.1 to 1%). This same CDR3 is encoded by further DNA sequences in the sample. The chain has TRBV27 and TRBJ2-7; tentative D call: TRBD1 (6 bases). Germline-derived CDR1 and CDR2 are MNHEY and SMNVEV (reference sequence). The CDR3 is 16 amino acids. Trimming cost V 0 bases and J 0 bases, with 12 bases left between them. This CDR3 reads CASSLSQGTLSYEQYF. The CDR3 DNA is TGTGCCAGCAGTTTATCACAGGGAACCCTCTCCTACGAGCAGTACTTC.